A single sample gave rise to the 3 T cell receptor beta chains below, sequenced in a study of cytomegalovirus exposure and HLA in healthy donors. 60 Vbeta and 13 Jbeta primers were used in PCR. TCRdb's table, derived via immunoSEQ multiplex PCR, lists solely in-frame clones and lacks some. The table includes approximately 150,000 clones, roughly 87% detected once. Material: PBMCs. The receptors were sampled from a woman aged 40 to 49 in good health and CMV-seronegative.

The rearrangement joins TRBV5-1 to TRBJ2-7; 10 bases line up with TRBD2. CDR1 and CDR2 (germline): SGHRS, YFSETQ. V lost 5 bases, J lost 5 bases, and 10 bases stayed unmatched. The CDR3 loop spans 15 amino acids. The CDR3 loop reads CASSLAGDDVDEQYF. CDR3 coding DNA: TGCGCCAGCAGTCTAGCGGGAGATGATGTGGACGAGCAGTACTTC. Looking up the rest from reference TRBV5-1 and TRBJ2-7 gives the full variable domain: KAGVTQTPRYLIKTRGQQVTLSCSPISGHRSVSWYQQTPGQGLQFLFEYFSETQRNKGNFPGRFSGRQFSNSRSEMNVSTLELGDSALYLCASSLAGDDVDEQYFGPGTRLTVT.

As regards this clone: The junction shows a germline mismatch at one end, possibly a read error. This chain uses TRBV7-9 with TRBJ1-4; D ambiguous. The germline gives CDR1 SEHNR, CDR2 FQNEAQ (reference sequence). This CDR3 is built from 13 residues. CDR3 DNA sequence: TGTTCCAGCAGCTTAGCGACGGGGAGCAAACTGTTTTTT. This translates into CSSSLATGSKLFF.

The chain has TRBV7-3 and TRBJ2-5, with D possibly TRBD1 on 6 matching bases. Germline V CDR1 and CDR2: SGHTA, FQGTGA. The CDR3 spans 13 residues. Trimming removed 5 bases at V and 0 bases at J, with 7 bases between. The chain's CDR3 is CASSTGNQETQYF. DNA for the CDR3: TGTGCCAGCAGCACAGGGAACCAAGAGACCCAGTACTTC.